The T cell receptor beta chain under discussion was sequenced for a study of blood T cell repertoires in COVID-19. The CDR3 contains 15 residues. CDR1 and CDR2 (germline): SQVTM, ANQGSEA. Using immunoSEQ multiplex PCR, the repertoire was profiled, and TCRdb retains in-frame clones only, with some absent. This sample has approximately 70,000 clones, with around nine tenths found just once. The chain links TRBV29-1 to TRBJ1-1, with a weak D call TRBD1 (6 bases). The clonotype was recovered from a man between 50 and 59 years old with active COVID-19. The sample taken for sequencing was peripheral blood. The CDR3 protein is CRGGAGWAMNTEAFF. The CDR3 nucleotides are TGCCGCGGGGGGGCAGGGTGGGCCATGAACACTGAAGCTTTCTTT.